This T cell receptor beta chain originates from a study of control samples from healthy donors and cancer patients. Using immunoSEQ multiplex PCR, the repertoire was profiled, and TCRdb retains in-frame clones only, with some absent. This table has 100,000 to 150,000 clones, over 75% appearing once. What was sequenced was blood. This TCR came from a man in his forties or fifties in good health.

The CDR3 DNA is TGTGCCAGCAGCCCCGGCCGAGCGGGGAAGGCCGGGGAGCTGTTTTTT. Protein sequence: CASSPGRAGKAGELFF. V and J are TRBV7-2 and TRBJ2-2, with 7 bases that match TRBD2. From germline, CDR1 is SGHTA and CDR2 FQGNSA. CDR3 size: 16 residues. Trimming cost V 5 bases and J 6 bases; bases outside gene matches: 12.